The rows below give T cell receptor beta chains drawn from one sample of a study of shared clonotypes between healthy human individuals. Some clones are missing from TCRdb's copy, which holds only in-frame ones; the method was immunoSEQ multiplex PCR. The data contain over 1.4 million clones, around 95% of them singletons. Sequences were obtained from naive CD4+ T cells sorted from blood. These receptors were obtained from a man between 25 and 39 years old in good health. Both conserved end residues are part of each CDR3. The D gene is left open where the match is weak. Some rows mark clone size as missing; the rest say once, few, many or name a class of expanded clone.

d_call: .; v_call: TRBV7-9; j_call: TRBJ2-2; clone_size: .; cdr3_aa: CATLSGSTGELFF; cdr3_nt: TGTGCCACGTTATCGGGGTCCACCGGGGAGCTGTTTTTT
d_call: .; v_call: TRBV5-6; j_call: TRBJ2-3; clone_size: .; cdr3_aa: CASSLPPGSTDTQYF; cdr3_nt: TGTGCCAGCAGCCTCCCCCCGGGAAGCACAGATACGCAGTATTTT
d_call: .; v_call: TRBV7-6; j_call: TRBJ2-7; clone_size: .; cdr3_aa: CASSWSAPPGLYEQYF; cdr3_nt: TGTGCCAGCAGCTGGTCGGCCCCGCCAGGGCTATACGAGCAGTACTTC
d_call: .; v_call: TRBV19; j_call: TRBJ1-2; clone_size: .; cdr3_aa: CASSIRSLNYGYTF; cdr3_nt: TGTGCCAGTAGTATCAGGTCACTTAACTATGGCTACACCTTC
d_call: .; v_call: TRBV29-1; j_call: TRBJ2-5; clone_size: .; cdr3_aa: CSVSSVQETQYF; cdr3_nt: TGCAGCGTTAGCTCGGTTCAAGAGACCCAGTACTTC
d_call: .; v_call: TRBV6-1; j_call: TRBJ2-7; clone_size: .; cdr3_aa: CASMVSPAYEQYF; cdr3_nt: TGTGCCAGCATGGTCTCGCCTGCCTACGAGCAGTACTTC
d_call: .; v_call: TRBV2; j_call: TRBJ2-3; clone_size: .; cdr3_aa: CASSGTGRDLREQYF; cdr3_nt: TGTGCCAGCAGCGGGACCGGCCGGGACCTCCGGGAGCAGTATTTT
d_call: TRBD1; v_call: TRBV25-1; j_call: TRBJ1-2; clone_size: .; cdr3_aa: CASSEPGQGGGYTF; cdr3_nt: TGTGCCAGCAGTGAACCTGGACAGGGAGGAGGCTACACCTTC
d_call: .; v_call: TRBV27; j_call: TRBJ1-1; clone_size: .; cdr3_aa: CASSFFRDTEAFF; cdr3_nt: TGTGCCAGCAGTTTTTTCAGGGACACTGAAGCTTTCTTT
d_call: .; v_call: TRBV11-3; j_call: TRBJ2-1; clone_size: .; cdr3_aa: CASSLEVGSNEQFF; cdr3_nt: TGTGCCAGCAGCTTAGAGGTGGGTTCCAATGAGCAGTTCTTC
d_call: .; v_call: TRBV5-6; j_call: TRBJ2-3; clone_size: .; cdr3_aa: CASSSLIAPRGDTQYF; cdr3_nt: TGTGCCAGCAGCTCACTGATAGCGCCAAGGGGAGATACGCAGTATTTT
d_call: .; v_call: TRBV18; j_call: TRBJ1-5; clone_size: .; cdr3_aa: CASSPLDSNQPQHF; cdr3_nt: TGTGCCAGCTCACCCCTTGATAGCAATCAGCCCCAGCATTTT
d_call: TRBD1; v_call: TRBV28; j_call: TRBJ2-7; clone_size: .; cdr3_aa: CASKTGGFREQYF; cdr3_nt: TGTGCCAGCAAGACAGGGGGCTTTCGCGAGCAGTACTTC
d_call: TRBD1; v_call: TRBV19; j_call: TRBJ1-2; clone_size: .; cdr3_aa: CASSTTHGQGSHGYTF; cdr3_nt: TGTGCCAGTAGTACAACCCACGGACAGGGGAGTCATGGCTACACCTTC
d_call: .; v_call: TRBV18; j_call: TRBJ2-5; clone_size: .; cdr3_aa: CASYPETQYF; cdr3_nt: TGTGCCAGCTACCCAGAGACCCAGTACTTC
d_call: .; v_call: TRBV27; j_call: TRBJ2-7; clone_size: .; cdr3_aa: CASSGSYEQYF; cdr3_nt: TGTGCCAGCAGTGGCTCCTACGAGCAGTACTTC
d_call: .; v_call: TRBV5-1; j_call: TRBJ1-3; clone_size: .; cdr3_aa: CASSFTGTSGNTIYF; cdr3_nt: TGCGCCAGCAGCTTCACGGGTACCTCTGGAAACACCATATATTTT
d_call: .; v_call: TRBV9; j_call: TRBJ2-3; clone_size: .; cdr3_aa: CASSVDLTDTQYF; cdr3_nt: TGTGCCAGCAGCGTAGATCTCACAGATACGCAGTATTTT
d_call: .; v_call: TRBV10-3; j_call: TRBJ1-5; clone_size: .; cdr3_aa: CAISVGGGGGNQPQHF; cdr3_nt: TGTGCCATCAGCGTGGGGGGGGGCGGTGGCAATCAGCCCCAGCATTTT
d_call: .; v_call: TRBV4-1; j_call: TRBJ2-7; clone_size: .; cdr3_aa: CASGRGSGDYEQYF; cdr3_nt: TGCGCCAGCGGCAGGGGTAGCGGAGATTACGAGCAGTACTTC
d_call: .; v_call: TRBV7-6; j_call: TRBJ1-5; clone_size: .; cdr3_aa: CASSPGVGRGQPQHF; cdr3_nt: TGTGCCAGCAGCCCGGGGGTGGGTAGGGGACAGCCCCAGCATTTT
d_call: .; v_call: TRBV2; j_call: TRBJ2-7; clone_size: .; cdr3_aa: CASSEENYEQYF; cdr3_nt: TGTGCCAGCAGTGAGGAGAACTACGAGCAGTACTTC
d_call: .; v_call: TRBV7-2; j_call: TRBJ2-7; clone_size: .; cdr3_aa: CASSFLPSYEQYF; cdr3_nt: TGTGCCAGCAGCTTCCTCCCCAGCTACGAGCAGTACTTC
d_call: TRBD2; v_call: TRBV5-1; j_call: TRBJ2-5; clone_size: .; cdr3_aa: CASSLEGLAISETQYF; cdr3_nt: TGCGCCAGCAGCTTGGAAGGACTAGCGATCTCCGAGACCCAGTACTTC
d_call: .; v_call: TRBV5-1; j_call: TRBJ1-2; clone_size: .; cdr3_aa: CASSFDAYGYTF; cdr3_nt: TGCGCCAGCAGCTTCGATGCCTATGGCTACACCTTC
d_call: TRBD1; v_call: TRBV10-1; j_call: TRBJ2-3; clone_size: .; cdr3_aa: CASSRTGGGDTQYF; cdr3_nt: TGCGCCAGCAGTCGGACAGGGGGCGGCGATACGCAGTATTTT
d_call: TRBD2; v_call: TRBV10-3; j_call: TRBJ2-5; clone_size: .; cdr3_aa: CAISESEREGQEETQYF; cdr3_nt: TGTGCCATCAGTGAGTCGGAGCGGGAGGGCCAAGAAGAGACCCAGTACTTC
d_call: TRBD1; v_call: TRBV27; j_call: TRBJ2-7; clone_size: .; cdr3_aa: CATGVGARGLYEQYF; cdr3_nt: TGTGCCACGGGGGTAGGGGCCAGGGGGCTCTACGAGCAGTACTTC
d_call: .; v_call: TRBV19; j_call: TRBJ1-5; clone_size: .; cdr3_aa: CASTPWTGFSNQPQHF; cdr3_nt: TGTGCCAGTACCCCCTGGACGGGCTTTAGCAATCAGCCCCAGCATTTT
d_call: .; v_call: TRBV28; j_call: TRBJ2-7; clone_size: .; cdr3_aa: CASSPPPSDRQNYEQYF; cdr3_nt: TGTGCCAGCAGCCCCCCGCCATCGGACCGACAAAACTACGAGCAGTACTTC
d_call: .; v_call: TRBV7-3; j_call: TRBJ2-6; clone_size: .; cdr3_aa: CASSPGPLAGANVLTF; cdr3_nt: TGTGCCAGCAGCCCTGGCCCCCTGGCTGGGGCCAACGTCCTGACTTTC
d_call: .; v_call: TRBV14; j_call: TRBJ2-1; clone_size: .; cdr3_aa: CASSQDVTFRNEQFF; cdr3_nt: TGTGCCAGCAGCCAAGATGTTACCTTCAGGAATGAGCAGTTCTTC
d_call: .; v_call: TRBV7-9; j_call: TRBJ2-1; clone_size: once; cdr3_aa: CASSLGQSNEQFF; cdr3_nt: TGTGCCAGCAGCTTAGGACAGTCCAATGAGCAGTTCTTC
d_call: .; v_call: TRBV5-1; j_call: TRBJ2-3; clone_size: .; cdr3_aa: CASSLTLSSTDTQYF; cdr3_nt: TGCGCCAGCAGCTTGACACTCTCTTCCACAGATACGCAGTATTTT
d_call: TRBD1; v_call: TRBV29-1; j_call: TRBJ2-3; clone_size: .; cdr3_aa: CSVVGDSKSSDTQYF; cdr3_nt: TGCAGCGTCGTTGGGGACAGCAAGAGTTCAGATACGCAGTATTTT
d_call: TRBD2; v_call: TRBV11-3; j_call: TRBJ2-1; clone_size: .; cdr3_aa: CASSQRLAGVFSYNEQFF; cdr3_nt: TGTGCCAGCAGCCAGAGACTAGCGGGAGTCTTCTCCTACAATGAGCAGTTCTTC
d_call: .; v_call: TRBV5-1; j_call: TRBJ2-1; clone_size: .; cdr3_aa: CASSLASAGNEQFF; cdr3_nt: TGCGCCAGCAGCTTGGCTAGCGCGGGGAATGAGCAGTTCTTC
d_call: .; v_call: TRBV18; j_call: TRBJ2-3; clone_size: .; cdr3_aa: CASSPPTGFGDTQYF; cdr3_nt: TGTGCCAGCTCACCACCAACGGGCTTCGGAGATACGCAGTATTTT
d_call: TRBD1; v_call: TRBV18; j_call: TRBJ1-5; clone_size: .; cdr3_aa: CASSRDRGGLPQHF; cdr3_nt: TGTGCCAGCTCACGGGACAGGGGAGGGCTGCCCCAGCATTTT